The present entry profiles one T cell receptor beta chain with its context. The antigen is undetermined. The CDR3 has 12 residues. Germline lookup yields CDR1 SGHTA and CDR2 FQGTGA. V was trimmed by 5 bases and J by 8 bases, leaving 9 bases between them. The data belong to a study of cytomegalovirus exposure and HLA in healthy donors. The overall study: An early release of data contained about 85 million unique TCRs, which came from HLA-typed donors.

Study findings and constraints: The study found most TCR sequences rare, yet found some public TCRs in many donors. Later, TCR association rates were found to vary by HLA locus, highest for DRB1 and lowest for HLA-C. Prediction of most subjects' HLA-A and HLA-B alleles by TCR beta sequences was reportedly accurate.

PCR amplification relied on 60 Vbeta primers (plus 13 Jbeta primers). Only in-frame clones appear in the TCRdb table, and some are missing; sequencing was by immunoSEQ multiplex PCR. The sample includes approximately 170,000 clones, roughly 80% of them seen just once. Source material: PBMCs. This clonotype was obtained from a middle-aged man in good health and CMV-seropositive. The chain combines TRBV7-3 with TRBJ2-2; D is uncertain. CDR3 in DNA: TGTGCCAGCAGCCCTCGAGAGGGGGAGCTGTTTTTT. It specifies CASSPREGELFF.